The 18 T cell receptor beta chains below come from one sample, sequenced in a study of blood T cell repertoires in COVID-19. Libraries were prepared by immunoSEQ multiplex PCR; TCRdb keeps only in-frame clonotypes and omits some of them. The table shows 250,000 or so clones, with 80% to 90% occurring only once. Sequencing input: PBMCs or T cells enriched from blood (not recorded which). These receptors all stem from a woman aged 25 to 39 who had been exposed to COVID-19.

The V gene is TRBV20-1, the J gene TRBJ2-7; D may be TRBD2 (6 bases). Trimming stripped 3 bases from V and 3 bases from J, with 18 bases between. The length of the CDR3 is 15 residues. Per germline, CDR1 DFQATT and CDR2 SNEGSKA (reference sequence). The DNA of the CDR3 is TGCAGTGCTAGTGGGACTGGACGTACAGTCTACGAGCAGTACTTC. Amino acids: CSASGTGRTVYEQYF.

The V gene is TRBV5-1, the J gene TRBJ2-2; D unclear. The germline V gene has CDR1 SGHRS and CDR2 YFSETQ. CDR3 length equals 15 residues. Trimming stripped 0 bases from V and 5 bases from J, with 11 bases between. CDR3 nucleotide sequence: TGCGCCAGCAGCTTGGGAGTCCCACCAACCGGGGAGCTGTTTTTT. This codes for CASSLGVPPTGELFF.

This clone was recorded only once. The V and J genes are TRBV30 and TRBJ2-1, with D tentatively TRBD1 (5 bases). The CDR3 sequence is 15 residues long. V shed 0 bases and J shed 4 bases, with 13 bases lying between them. Germline-derived CDR1 and CDR2 are GTSNPN and SVGIG (reference sequence). This CDR3 is CAWSVTATSYNEQFF. The CDR3 coding sequence is TGTGCCTGGAGTGTGACAGCGACGTCTTACAATGAGCAGTTCTTC.

The chain employs TRBV5-1 and TRBJ2-2; D perhaps matches TRBD1 (6 bases). Trimming took off 3 bases at V and 2 bases at J, with 14 bases between the two ends. This CDR3 region has 16 residues. Per the germline V gene, CDR1 is SGHRS and CDR2 is YFSETQ. In DNA form, the CDR3 reads TGCGCCAGCAGCTACCCCAGGGGTGGCAACACCGGGGAGCTGTTTTTT. Its translation is CASSYPRGGNTGELFF. Full variable domain (missing parts from reference TRBV5-1 and TRBJ2-2): KAGVTQTPRYLIKTRGQQVTLSCSPISGHRSVSWYQQTPGQGLQFLFEYFSETQRNKGNFPGRFSGRQFSNSRSEMNVSTLELGDSALYLCASSYPRGGNTGELFFGEGSRLTVL.

The J gene is TRBJ2-7, the V gene TRBV6-2 or TRBV6-3; possibly TRBD1 for D (5 bases). The V gene's germline CDR1 is MNHEY and CDR2 SVGEGT. The CDR3 loop spans 12 amino acids. V gave up 2 bases and J gave up 3 bases, with 5 bases separating them. The CDR3 nucleotides are TGTGCCAGCAGTTACCAGGGCTACGAGCAGTACTTC. Translating it yields CASSYQGYEQYF.

The V gene is TRBV30, the J gene TRBJ2-7; D not certain. Trimming took 4 bases from V and 0 from J, leaving 19 bases between them. The length of the CDR3 is 16 residues. Germline CDR1 reads GTSNPN; CDR2 reads SVGIG (reference sequence). This chain's CDR3 is CAWKKRIGTLSYEQYF. The CDR3 bases are TGTGCCTGGAAAAAGAGGATAGGCACCCTCTCCTACGAGCAGTACTTC.

This chain uses TRBV2 with TRBJ2-1; 13 nucleotides align to TRBD2. Germline values: CDR1 SNHLY, CDR2 FYNNEI. CDR3 length equals 18 residues. The V and J ends lost 6 bases and 9 bases, in that order; junction bases with no gene match: 17. The CDR3 loop is CASSADAITSGRAGEQFF. The CDR3 DNA is TGTGCCAGCAGCGCTGATGCAATCACTAGCGGGAGGGCGGGTGAGCAGTTCTTC.

This clone was seen more than once but under ten times. The rearrangement uses TRBV30 and TRBJ2-7; D gene unclear. V was shortened by 5 bases and J by 1 base, with 12 bases between the two germline ends. Germline assignment: CDR1 GTSNPN and CDR2 SVGIG (reference sequence). The CDR3 is made up of 13 amino acids. The DNA for the CDR3 is TGTGCCTGGGTAACACAGAATTCCTACGAGCAGTACTTC. The encoded protein is CAWVTQNSYEQYF.

The chain carries TRBV7-9 and TRBJ2-2, with D maybe TRBD2 (5 bases). V gave up 1 base and J gave up 5 bases, with 23 bases separating them. CDR3 size: 19 residues. Germline V gene lookup returns CDR1 SEHNR and CDR2 FQNEAQ (reference sequence). CDR3 sequence: CASSLGFRAGQAGTGELFF. For the CDR3, the DNA is TGTGCCAGCAGCTTAGGTTTCCGGGCGGGTCAGGCCGGGACCGGGGAGCTGTTTTTT.

The gene calls are TRBV7-9 and TRBJ1-2; D gene unclear. The CDR3 consists of 13 residues. V gave up 6 bases and J gave up 8 bases, with 16 bases separating them. CDR1 and CDR2 (germline): SEHNR, FQNEAQ (reference sequence). This chain's CDR3 is CASSPNIGYGYTF. The CDR3 coding sequence is TGTGCCAGCAGTCCAAATATCGGGTACGGCTACACCTTC.

This chain uses TRBV12-3 or TRBV12-4 with TRBJ2-3; 10 bases fit TRBD2. CDR3 length: 11 residues. In DNA form, the CDR3 reads TGTGCTAGCGGGAGGATAGATACGCAGTATTTT. This codes for CASGRIDTQYF.

A remark on this clone: In the same sample, other DNA sequences code for this CDR3. The chain carries TRBV27 and TRBJ1-1, with no clear D. The CDR3 spans 13 residues. V lost 3 bases, J lost 1 base, and 6 bases lay in between. Germline CDR1 MNHEY, CDR2 SMNVEV (reference sequence). CDR3 bases: TGTGCCAGCAGTTTTTCCGGGAACACTGAAGCTTTCTTT. Residues: CASSFSGNTEAFF.

This chain links TRBV19 with TRBJ1-1, with TRBD1 matching over 8 bases. The CDR3 covers 15 residues. Germline-derived CDR1 and CDR2 are LNHDA and SQIVND (reference sequence). The trim removed 5 bases at V and 3 bases at J, leaving 8 bases unmatched. CDR3 nucleotides: TGTGCCAGTAGTTCCTCAGGGGGCGCGTACACTGAAGCTTTCTTT. Translating gives CASSSSGGAYTEAFF.

The V gene is TRBV10-3, the J gene TRBJ1-5; 8 bases are a match to TRBD1. After removal of 3 bases from V and 4 bases from J, the junction contained 5 bases not matched to a gene. This CDR3 has 15 residues. Germline CDR1 is ENHRY and CDR2 is SYGVKD. The CDR3 nucleotides read TGTGCCATCAGTGAATCAGGGGGCAAGAATCAGCCCCAGCATTTT. This encodes CAISESGGKNQPQHF.

The CDR3: CASSVGRGSYNEQFF. CDR3 DNA: TGTGCCAGCAGCGTGGGGCGGGGGTCCTACAATGAGCAGTTCTTC. The genes are TRBV9 and TRBJ2-1; the match to TRBD2 covers 7 bases. The CDR3 is 15 amino acids. The V gene's germline CDR1 is SGDLS and CDR2 YYNGEE. Trimming removed 2 bases from V and 1 base from J; junction bases left unmatched: 3.

The DNA for the CDR3 is TGTGCCAGCAGCCAATCTGACATTTACTACGAGCAGTACTTC. Its protein is CASSQSDIYYEQYF. The chain has TRBV14 and TRBJ2-7; D call uncertain. The CDR3 sequence is 14 residues long. Germline-derived CDR1 and CDR2 are SGHDN and FVKESK. Between the trimmed V and J ends, which lost 2 bases and 3 bases, there was a span of 11 bases.

The J gene is TRBJ2-3, the V gene TRBV19; possible D gene TRBD1, 5 bases. Trimming took 7 bases from V and 5 from J, leaving 13 bases between them. Germline CDR1 reads LNHDA; CDR2 reads SQIVND (reference sequence). The CDR3 consists of 13 residues. CDR3 region: CASNQGWEDTQYF. CDR3 nucleotide sequence: TGTGCCAGTAATCAGGGCTGGGAAGATACGCAGTATTTT.

This rearrangement joins TRBV6-5 to TRBJ1-1; 10 bases agree with TRBD1. Germline values: CDR1 MNHEY, CDR2 SVGAGI. The CDR3 loop spans 14 amino acids. V lost 10 bases to trimming and J lost 0 bases; unmatched junction nucleotides: 5. CDR3 amino acids: CATRGQGMNTEAFF. CDR3 DNA sequence: TGTGCCACCCGGGGACAGGGGATGAACACTGAAGCTTTCTTT.